The table lists the clone carrying this TCR beta chain with a few counts. The sample originates from a study of T cell changes during pregnancy in multiple sclerosis. This CDR3 has 14 amino acids. Trimming took 0 bases from V and 9 from J, leaving 12 bases between them. Per germline, CDR1 ENHRY and CDR2 SYGVKD. Data came from immunoSEQ multiplex PCR; TCRdb stores just in-frame clones and leaves some out. The sample carries roughly 100,000 clones, about 90% recorded once. The chain carries TRBV10-3 and TRBJ1-5; D unclear. Sequencing used peripheral blood, obtained after pregnancy. The sequence was obtained from a female donor with multiple sclerosis, enrolled in a pregnancy study. CDR3 sequence reads: CAISESGRSTPQHF. CDR3 bases: TGTGCCATCAGTGAGTCTGGCAGATCAACGCCCCAGCATTTT.